The 3 T cell receptor beta chains presented below share a single source sample, sequenced in a study of T cell changes during pregnancy in multiple sclerosis. The repertoire was sequenced with immunoSEQ multiplex PCR; TCRdb's copy has only in-frame clones and lacks some. In the table there are tens of thousands of clones, more than 85% of which are singletons. Specimen: CD4+ T cells from peripheral blood mononuclear cells, collected in the second trimester of pregnancy. These receptors were taken from a female donor in good health, enrolled as a control in a pregnancy study.

The chain combines TRBV19 with TRBJ1-3; 8 positions match TRBD1. The germline CDR1 and CDR2 sequences are LNHDA and SQIVND (reference sequence). The CDR3 length is 16 residues. Trimming took 4 bases from V and 4 from J; bases not matched to a gene: 9. CDR3 in DNA: TGTGCCAGTAGTAATCGACAGGGGCAAGGAGGAAACACCATATATTTT. This gives the protein CASSNRQGQGGNTIYF.

This clone was recorded only once. The chain employs TRBV7-2 and TRBJ2-1; 11 bases fit TRBD2. The CDR3 totals 17 residues. Germline V gene lookup returns CDR1 SGHTA and CDR2 FQGNSA. V lost 5 bases and J lost 7; bases outside the gene matches: 13. The CDR3 sequence: CASSPEGLAVGRNEQFF. The CDR3, as DNA: TGTGCCAGCAGCCCTGAGGGACTAGCGGTGGGACGAAATGAGCAGTTCTTC. Full variable domain (rest looked up from reference TRBV7-2 and TRBJ2-1): GAGVSQSPSNKVTEKGKDVELRCDPISGHTALYWYRQSLGQGLEFLIYFQGNSAPDKSGLPSDRFSAERTGGSVSTLTIQRTQQEDSAVYLCASSPEGLAVGRNEQFFGPGTRLTVL.

This chain uses TRBV19 with TRBJ2-5; D is unclear. The V and J ends lost 1 base and 4 bases respectively, with 10 bases between them. Germline CDR1 and CDR2: LNHDA and SQIVND (reference sequence). The CDR3 consists of 14 residues. CDR3 amino acids: CASSIASPPETQYF. CDR3 nucleotides: TGTGCCAGTAGTATAGCCAGTCCTCCAGAGACCCAGTACTTC.